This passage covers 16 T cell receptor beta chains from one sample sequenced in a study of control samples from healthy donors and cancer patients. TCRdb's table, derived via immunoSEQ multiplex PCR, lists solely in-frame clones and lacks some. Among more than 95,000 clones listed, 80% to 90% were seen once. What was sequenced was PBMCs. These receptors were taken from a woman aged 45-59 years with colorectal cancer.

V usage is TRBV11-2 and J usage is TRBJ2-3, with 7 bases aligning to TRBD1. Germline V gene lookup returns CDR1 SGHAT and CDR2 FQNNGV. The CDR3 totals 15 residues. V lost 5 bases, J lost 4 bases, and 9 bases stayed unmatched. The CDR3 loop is CASSPDREVSDTQYF. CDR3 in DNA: TGTGCCAGCAGCCCCGACAGGGAAGTGTCAGATACGCAGTATTTT.

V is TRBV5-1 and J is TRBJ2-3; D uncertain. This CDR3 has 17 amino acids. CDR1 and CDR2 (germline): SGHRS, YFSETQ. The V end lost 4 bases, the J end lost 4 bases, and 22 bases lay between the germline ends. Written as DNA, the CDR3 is TGCGCCAGCAGCACACTAACTGGAGAGGCCCGGTCAGATACGCAGTATTTT. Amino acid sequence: CASSTLTGEARSDTQYF.

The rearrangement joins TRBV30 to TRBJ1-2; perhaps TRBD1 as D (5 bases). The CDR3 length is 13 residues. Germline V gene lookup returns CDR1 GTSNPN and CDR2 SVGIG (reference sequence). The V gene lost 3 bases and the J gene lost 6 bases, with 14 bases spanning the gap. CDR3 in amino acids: CAWSPPGVDGYTF. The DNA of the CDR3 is TGTGCCTGGAGCCCTCCGGGGGTCGATGGCTACACCTTC.

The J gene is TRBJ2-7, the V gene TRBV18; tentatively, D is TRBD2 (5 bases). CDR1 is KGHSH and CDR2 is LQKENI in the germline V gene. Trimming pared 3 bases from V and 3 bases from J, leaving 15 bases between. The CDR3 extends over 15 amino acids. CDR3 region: CASSPTFVEVYEQYF. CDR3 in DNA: TGTGCCAGCTCACCTACATTCGTGGAGGTCTACGAGCAGTACTTC.

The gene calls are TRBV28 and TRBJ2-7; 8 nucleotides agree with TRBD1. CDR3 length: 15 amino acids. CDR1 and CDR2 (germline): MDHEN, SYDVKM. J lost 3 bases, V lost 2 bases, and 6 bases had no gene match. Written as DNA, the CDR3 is TGTGCCAGCAGTTTACTGGGGACAGGAGACTACGAGCAGTACTTC. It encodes CASSLLGTGDYEQYF.

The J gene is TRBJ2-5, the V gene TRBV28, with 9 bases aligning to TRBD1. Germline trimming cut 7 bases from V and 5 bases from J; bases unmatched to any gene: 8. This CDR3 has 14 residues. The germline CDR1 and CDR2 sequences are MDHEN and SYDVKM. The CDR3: CASKPGQGPETQYF. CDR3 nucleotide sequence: TGTGCCAGCAAACCGGGACAGGGTCCGGAGACCCAGTACTTC.

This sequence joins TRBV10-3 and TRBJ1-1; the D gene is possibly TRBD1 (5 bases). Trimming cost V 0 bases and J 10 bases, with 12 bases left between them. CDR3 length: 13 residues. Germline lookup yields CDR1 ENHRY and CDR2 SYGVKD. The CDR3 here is CAISESRDPGAFF. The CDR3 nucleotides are TGTGCCATCAGTGAGTCGCGGGACCCAGGAGCTTTCTTT.

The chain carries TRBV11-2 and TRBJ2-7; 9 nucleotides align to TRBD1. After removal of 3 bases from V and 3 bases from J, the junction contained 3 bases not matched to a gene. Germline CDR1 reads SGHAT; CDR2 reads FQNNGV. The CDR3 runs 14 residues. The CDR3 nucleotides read TGTGCCAGCAGCTTCGACAGGGGGTTCTACGAGCAGTACTTC. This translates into CASSFDRGFYEQYF.

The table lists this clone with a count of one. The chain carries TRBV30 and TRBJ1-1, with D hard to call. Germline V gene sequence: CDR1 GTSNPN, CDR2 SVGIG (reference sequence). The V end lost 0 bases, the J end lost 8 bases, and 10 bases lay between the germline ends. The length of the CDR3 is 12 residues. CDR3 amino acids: CAWSVWKGEAFF. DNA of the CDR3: TGTGCCTGGAGTGTTTGGAAGGGAGAAGCTTTCTTT.

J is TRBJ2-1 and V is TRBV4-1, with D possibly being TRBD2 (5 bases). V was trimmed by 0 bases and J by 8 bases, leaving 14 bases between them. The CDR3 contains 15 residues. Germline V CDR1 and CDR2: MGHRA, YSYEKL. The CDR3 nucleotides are TGCGCCAGCAGCCAAGAGCCAATACTAGTAGATGAGCAGTTCTTC. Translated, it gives CASSQEPILVDEQFF.

CDR3 residues: CASTKEAGGNSYEQYF. The CDR3 nucleotides are TGTGCCAGCACCAAGGAAGCGGGAGGGAACTCCTACGAGCAGTACTTC. The V call is TRBV21-1, the J call TRBJ2-7; TRBD2, the D gene given by the table, was not confirmed from the DNA. TRBV21-1 is designated a pseudogene. The length of the CDR3 is 16 residues.

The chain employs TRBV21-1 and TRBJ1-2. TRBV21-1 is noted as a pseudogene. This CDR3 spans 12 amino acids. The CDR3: CASSKVGDGYTF. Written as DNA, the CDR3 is TGTGCCAGCAGCAAAGTTGGGGACGGCTACACCTTC.

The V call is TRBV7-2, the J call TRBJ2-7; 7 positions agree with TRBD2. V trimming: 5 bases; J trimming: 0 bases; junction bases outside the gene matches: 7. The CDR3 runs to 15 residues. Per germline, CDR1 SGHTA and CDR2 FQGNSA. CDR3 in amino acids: CASSQRGLSSYEQYF. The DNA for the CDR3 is TGTGCCAGCAGCCAGCGGGGACTCAGCTCCTACGAGCAGTACTTC.

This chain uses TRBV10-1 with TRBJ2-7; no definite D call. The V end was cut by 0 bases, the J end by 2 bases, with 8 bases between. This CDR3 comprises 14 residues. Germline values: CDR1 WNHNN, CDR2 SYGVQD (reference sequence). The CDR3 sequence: CASSESSAAYEQYF. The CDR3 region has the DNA TGCGCCAGCAGTGAGTCTAGTGCCGCCTACGAGCAGTACTTC.

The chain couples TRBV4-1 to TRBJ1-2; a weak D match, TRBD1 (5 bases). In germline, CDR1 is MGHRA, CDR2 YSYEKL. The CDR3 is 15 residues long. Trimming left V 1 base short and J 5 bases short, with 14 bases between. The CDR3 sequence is CASSQGYGAAYGYTF. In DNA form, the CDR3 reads TGCGCCAGCAGCCAAGGGTATGGGGCTGCTTATGGCTACACCTTC.

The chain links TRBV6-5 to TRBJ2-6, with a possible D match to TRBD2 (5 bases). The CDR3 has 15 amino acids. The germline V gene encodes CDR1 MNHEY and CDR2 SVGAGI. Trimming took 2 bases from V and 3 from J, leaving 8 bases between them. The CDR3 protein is CASSYGGSGANVLTF. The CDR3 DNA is TGTGCCAGCAGTTACGGAGGTAGTGGGGCCAACGTCCTGACTTTC.